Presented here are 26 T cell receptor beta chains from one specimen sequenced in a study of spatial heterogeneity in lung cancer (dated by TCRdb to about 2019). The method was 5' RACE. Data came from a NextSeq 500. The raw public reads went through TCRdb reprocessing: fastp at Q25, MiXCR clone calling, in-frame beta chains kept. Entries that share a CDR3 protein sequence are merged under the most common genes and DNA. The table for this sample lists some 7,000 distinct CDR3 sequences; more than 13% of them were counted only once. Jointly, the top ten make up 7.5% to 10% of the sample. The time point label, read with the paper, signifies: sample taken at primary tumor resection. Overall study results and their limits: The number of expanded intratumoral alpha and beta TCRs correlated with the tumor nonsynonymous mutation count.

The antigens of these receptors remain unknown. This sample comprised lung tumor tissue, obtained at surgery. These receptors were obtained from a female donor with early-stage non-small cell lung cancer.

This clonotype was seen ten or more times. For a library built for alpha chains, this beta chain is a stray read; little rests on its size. The CDR3 nucleotides read TGTGCCAGCAGCTTCTTAGACCCAAGGGGGTGGCAAGAGACCCAGTACTTC. Its translation: CASSFLDPRGWQETQYF. The gene calls are TRBV7-9 and TRBJ2-5; weak D call: TRBD1 (6 bases). The germline V and J ends were trimmed by 3 bases and 2 bases, with 19 bases remaining between them. Germline V lookup: CDR1 SEHNR, CDR2 FQNEAQ (reference sequence). The CDR3 covers 17 residues.

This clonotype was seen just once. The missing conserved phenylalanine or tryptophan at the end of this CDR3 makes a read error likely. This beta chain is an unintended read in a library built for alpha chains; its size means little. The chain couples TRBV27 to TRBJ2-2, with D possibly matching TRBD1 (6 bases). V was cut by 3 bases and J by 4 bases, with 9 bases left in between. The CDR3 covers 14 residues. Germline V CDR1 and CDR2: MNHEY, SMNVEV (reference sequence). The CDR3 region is CASSLGAATGELFL. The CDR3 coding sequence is TGTGCCAGCAGTTTGGGGGCGGCCACCGGGGAGCTGTTTTTA.

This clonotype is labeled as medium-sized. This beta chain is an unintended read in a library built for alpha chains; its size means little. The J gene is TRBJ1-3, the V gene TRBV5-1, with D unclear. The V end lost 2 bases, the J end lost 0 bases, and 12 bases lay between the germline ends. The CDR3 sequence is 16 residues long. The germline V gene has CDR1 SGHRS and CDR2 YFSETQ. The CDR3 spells CASSFGRVSSGNTIYF. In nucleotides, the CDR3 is TGCGCCAGCAGCTTCGGACGGGTATCCTCTGGAAACACCATATATTTT.

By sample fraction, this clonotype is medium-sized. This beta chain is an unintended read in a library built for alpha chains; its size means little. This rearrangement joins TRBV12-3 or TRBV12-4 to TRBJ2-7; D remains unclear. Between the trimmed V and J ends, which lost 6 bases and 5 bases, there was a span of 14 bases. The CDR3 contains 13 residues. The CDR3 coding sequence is TGTGCCAGCAGGATATCAGGCAGCCACGAGCAGTACTTC. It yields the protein CASRISGSHEQYF.

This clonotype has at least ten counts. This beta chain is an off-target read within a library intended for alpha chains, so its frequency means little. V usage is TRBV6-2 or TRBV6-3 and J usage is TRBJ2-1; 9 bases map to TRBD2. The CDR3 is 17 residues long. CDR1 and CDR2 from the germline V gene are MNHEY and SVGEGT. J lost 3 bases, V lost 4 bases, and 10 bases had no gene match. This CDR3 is CASSFRPGTSLYNEQFF. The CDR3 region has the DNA TGTGCCAGCAGTTTCAGGCCCGGGACTAGCCTCTACAATGAGCAGTTCTTC.

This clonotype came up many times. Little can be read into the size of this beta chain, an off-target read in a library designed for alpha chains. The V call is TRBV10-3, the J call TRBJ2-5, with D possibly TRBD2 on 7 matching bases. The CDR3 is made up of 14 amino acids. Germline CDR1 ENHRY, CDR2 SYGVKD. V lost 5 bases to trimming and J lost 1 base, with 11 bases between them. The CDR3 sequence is CAISKGGLQETQYF. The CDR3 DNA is TGTGCCATCAGTAAGGGGGGGCTCCAAGAGACCCAGTACTTC.

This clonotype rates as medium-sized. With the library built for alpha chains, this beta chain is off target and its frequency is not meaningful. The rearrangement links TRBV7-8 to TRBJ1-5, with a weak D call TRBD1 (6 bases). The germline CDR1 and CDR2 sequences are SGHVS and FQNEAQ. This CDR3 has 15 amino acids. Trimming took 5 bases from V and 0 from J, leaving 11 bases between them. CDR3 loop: CASSPDSLSNQPQHF. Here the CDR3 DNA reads TGTGCCAGCAGCCCGGACAGCCTTAGCAATCAGCCCCAGCATTTT.

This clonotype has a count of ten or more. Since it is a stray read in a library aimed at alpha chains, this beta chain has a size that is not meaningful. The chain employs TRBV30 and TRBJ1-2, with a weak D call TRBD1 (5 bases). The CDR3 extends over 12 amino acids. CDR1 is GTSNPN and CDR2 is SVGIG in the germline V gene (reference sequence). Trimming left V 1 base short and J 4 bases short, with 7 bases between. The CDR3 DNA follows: TGTGCCTGGAGTGACCAGGGCTATGGCTACACCTTC. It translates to CAWSDQGYGYTF.

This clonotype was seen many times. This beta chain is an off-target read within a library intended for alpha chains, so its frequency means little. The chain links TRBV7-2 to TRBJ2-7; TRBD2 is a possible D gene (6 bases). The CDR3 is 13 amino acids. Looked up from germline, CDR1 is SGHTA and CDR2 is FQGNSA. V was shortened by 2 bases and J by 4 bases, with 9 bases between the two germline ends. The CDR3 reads CASSLWGVYEQYF. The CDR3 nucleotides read TGTGCCAGCAGCTTATGGGGGGTTTACGAGCAGTACTTC.

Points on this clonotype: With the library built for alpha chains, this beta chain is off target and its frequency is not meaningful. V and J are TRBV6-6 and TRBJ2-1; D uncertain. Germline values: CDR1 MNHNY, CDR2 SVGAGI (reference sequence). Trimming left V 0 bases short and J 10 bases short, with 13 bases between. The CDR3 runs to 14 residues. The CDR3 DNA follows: TGTGCCAGCAGTTACTCTTTAGACTCCGGGGAGCAGTTCTTC. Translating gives CASSYSLDSGEQFF.

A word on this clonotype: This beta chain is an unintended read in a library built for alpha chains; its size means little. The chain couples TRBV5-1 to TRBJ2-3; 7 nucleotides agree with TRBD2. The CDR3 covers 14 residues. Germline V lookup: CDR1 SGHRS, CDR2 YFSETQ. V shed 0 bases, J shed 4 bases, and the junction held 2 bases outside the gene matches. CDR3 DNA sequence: TGCGCCAGCAGCTTGGGGCTAGCGGCAGATACGCAGTATTTT. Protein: CASSLGLAADTQYF.

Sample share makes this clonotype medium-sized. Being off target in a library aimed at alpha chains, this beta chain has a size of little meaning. CDR3 residues: CASSYGGGMLNSPLHF. The CDR3 DNA reads as TGTGCCAGCAGTTACGGTGGTGGGATGCTTAATTCACCCCTCCACTTT. The chain recombines TRBV6-5 with TRBJ1-6; D is ambiguous. Germline CDR1 and CDR2: MNHEY and SVGAGI. Deletions cut 2 bases from V and 6 bases from J, with 14 bases between. CDR3 length: 16 residues.

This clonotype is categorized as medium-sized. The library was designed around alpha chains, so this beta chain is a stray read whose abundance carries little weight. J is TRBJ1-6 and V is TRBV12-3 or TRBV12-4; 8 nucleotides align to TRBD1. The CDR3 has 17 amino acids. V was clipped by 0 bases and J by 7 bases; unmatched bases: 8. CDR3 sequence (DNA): TGTGCCAGCAGTTTAGCAGGGGCAGGGGGCAAGAATTCACCCCTCCACTTT. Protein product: CASSLAGAGGKNSPLHF.

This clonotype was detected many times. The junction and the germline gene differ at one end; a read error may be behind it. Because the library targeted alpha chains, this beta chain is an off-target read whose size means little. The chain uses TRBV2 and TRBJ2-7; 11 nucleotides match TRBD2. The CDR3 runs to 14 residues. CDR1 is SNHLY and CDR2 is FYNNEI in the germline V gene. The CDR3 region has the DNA TGTGCCAGCAGTGATCCAACACTAGCGGGGGAGGATAACTTC. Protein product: CASSDPTLAGEDNF. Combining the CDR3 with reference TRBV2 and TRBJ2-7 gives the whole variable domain EPEVTQTPSHQVTQMGQEVILRCVPISNHLYFYWYRQILGQKVEFLVSFYNNEISEKSEIFDDQFSVERPDGSNFTLKIRSTKLEDSAMYFCASSDPTLAGEDNFGPGTRLTVT.

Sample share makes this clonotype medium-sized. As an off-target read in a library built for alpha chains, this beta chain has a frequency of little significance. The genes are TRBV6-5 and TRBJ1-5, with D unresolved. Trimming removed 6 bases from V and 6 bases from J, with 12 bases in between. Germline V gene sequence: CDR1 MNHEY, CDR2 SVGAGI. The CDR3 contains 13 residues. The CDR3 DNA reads TGTGCCAGCAGAGGAGGCTTGGGTCAGCCCCAGCATTTT. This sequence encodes CASRGGLGQPQHF.

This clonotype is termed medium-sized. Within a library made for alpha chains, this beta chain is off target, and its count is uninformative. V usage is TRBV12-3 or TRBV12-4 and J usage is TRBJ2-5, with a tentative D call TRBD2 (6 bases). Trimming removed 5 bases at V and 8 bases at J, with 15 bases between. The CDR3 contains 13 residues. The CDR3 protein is CASSPSVVLTQYF. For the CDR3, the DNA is TGTGCCAGCAGTCCTAGCGTCGTCCTTACCCAGTACTTC.

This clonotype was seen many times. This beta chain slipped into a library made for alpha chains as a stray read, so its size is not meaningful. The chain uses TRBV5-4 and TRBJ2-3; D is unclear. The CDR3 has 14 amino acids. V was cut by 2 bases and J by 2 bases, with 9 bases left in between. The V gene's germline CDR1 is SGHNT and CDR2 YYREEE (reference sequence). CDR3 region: CASSLGFATDTQYF. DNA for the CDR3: TGTGCCAGCAGCTTAGGGTTCGCCACAGATACGCAGTATTTT.

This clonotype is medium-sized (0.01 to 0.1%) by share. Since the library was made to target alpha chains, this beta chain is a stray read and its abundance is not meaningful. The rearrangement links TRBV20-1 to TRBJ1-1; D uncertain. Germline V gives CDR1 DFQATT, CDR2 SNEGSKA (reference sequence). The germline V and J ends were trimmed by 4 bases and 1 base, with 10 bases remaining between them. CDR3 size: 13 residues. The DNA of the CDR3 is TGCAGTGCTACTACTGGAGCGAACACTGAAGCTTTCTTT. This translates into CSATTGANTEAFF.

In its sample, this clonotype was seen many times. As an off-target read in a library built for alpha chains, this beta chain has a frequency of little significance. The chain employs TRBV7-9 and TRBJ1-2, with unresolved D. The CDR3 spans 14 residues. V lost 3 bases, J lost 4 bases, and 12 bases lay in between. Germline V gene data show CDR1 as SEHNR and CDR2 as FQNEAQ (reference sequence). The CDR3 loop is CASSLAGPAYGYTF. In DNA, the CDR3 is TGTGCCAGCAGCTTGGCAGGACCCGCCTATGGCTACACCTTC.

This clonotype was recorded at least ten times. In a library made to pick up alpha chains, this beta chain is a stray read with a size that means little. For the CDR3, the DNA is TGTGCCAGCTCACTAGAGGGCTCAATGAACACTGAAGCTTTCTTT. It encodes CASSLEGSMNTEAFF. The rearrangement links TRBV18 to TRBJ1-1; no firm D call. V lost 4 bases and J 0 bases, leaving 12 bases between the germline ends. Germline-derived CDR1 and CDR2 are KGHSH and LQKENI. CDR3 length: 15 residues.

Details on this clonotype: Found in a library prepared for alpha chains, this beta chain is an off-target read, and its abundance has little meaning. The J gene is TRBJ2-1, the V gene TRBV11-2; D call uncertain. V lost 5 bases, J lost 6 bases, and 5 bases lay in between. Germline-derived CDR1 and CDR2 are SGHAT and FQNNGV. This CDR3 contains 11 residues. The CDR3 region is CASSAFNEQFF. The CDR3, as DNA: TGTGCCAGCAGCGCGTTCAATGAGCAGTTCTTC.

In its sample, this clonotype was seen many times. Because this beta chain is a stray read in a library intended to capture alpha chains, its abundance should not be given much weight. The CDR3 bases are TGCAGCGCCTCCGACACCTCCTACGAGCAGTACTTC. This sequence encodes CSASDTSYEQYF. The chain employs TRBV20-1 and TRBJ2-7; D remains ambiguous. Germline CDR1 is DFQATT and CDR2 is SNEGSKA (reference sequence). The CDR3 has 12 residues.

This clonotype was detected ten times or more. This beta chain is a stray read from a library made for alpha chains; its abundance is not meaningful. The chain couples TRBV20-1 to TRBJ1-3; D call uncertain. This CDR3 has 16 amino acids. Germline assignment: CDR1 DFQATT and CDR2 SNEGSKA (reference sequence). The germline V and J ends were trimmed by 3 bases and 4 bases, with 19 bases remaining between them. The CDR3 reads CSARRRLTGAGNTIYF. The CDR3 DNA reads TGCAGTGCTAGGCGTCGGCTAACTGGAGCCGGAAACACCATATATTTT.

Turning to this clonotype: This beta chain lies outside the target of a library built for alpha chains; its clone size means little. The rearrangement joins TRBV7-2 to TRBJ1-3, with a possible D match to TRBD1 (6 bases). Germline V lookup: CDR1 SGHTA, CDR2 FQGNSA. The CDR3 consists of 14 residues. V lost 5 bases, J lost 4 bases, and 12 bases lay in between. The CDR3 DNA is TGTGCCAGCAGCATAACAGGGTCCGGAAACACCATATATTTT. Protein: CASSITGSGNTIYF.

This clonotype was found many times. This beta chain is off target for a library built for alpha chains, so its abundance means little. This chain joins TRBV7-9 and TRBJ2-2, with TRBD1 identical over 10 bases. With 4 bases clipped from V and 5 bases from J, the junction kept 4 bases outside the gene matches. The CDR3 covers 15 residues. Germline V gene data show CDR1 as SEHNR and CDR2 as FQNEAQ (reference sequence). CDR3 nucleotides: TGTGCCAGCAGCTCGGGACAGGGGCGAACCGGGGAGCTGTTTTTT. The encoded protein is CASSSGQGRTGELFF.

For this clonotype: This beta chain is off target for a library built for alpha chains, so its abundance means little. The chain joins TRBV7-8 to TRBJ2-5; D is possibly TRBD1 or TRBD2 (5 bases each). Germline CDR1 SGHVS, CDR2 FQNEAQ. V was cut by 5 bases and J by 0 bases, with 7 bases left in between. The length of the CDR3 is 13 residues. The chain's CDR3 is CASSPGHQETQYF. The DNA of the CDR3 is TGTGCCAGCAGCCCGGGGCACCAAGAGACCCAGTACTTC.